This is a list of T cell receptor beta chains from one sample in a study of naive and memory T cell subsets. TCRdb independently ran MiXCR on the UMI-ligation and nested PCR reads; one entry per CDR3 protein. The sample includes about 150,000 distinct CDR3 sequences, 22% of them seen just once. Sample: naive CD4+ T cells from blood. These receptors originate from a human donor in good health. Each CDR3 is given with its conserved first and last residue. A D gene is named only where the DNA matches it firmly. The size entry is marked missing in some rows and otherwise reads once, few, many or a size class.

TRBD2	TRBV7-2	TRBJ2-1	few	CASKGTSGNNEQFF	TGTGCCAGCAAGGGGACTAGCGGGAACAATGAGCAGTTCTTC
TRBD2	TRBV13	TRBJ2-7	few	CASSLLAGGKYEQYF	TGTGCCAGCAGCCTGTTAGCGGGAGGCAAATACGAGCAGTACTTC
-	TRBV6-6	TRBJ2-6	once	CASSWAGAGANVLTF	TGTGCCAGCAGTTGGGCAGGGGCTGGGGCCAACGTCCTGACTTTC
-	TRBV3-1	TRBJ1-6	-	CASSQYFGQTYNSPLHF	TGTGCCAGCAGCCAATATTTCGGGCAAACCTATAATTCACCCCTCCACTTT
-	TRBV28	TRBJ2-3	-	CASSSTMDSQTDTQYF	TGTGCCAGCAGTTCGACCATGGACAGCCAGACAGATACGCAGTATTTT
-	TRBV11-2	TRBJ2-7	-	CASSSQGGYEQYF	TGTGCCAGCAGCTCGCAGGGGGGGTACGAGCAGTACTTC
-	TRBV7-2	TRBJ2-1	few	CASSLASKGNEQFF	TGTGCCAGCAGCTTGGCTAGCAAGGGCAATGAGCAGTTCTTC
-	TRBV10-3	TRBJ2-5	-	CAIGGSGYQETQYF	TGTGCCATCGGTGGCAGCGGATACCAAGAGACCCAGTACTTC
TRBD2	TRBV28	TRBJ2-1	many	CACAPGGSSYNEQFF	TGTGCCTGCGCGCCCGGGGGGAGTTCCTACAATGAGCAGTTCTTC
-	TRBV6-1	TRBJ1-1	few	CASSEAGRLTEAFF	TGTGCCAGCAGTGAAGCAGGGCGGCTCACTGAAGCTTTCTTT
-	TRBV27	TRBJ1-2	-	CASRRSGGDYGYTF	TGTGCCAGCAGAAGATCTGGTGGTGACTATGGCTACACCTTC
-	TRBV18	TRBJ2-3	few	CASSPSRGSTDTQYF	TGTGCCAGCTCACCAAGCAGGGGTAGCACAGATACGCAGTATTTT
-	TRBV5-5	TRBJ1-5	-	CASSLGGASQPQHF	TGTGCCAGCAGCTTGGGGGGGGCCAGTCAGCCCCAGCATTTT